Each of the 31 T cell receptor beta chains below was sequenced from the same sample in a study of cytomegalovirus exposure and HLA in healthy donors (dated by TCRdb to about 2017). The protocol used for the library was the immunoSEQ multiplex PCR assay. A mixture of 60 forward primers for TCR Vbeta segments and 13 reverse primers for TCR Jbeta segments was used in the multiplex PCR. TCRdb provides this immuneACCESS table in a form limited to in-frame rearrangements. Some clones are lacking; in checked studies, under half of them reflect an unresolved V gene, and why the rest are absent is not known. Within this sample are more than 90,000 clones, with approximately 76% of them counted one time only. In total, the top ten clones hold more than 6% of the sample. The material sequenced was PBMCs. These receptors were taken from a man aged 35-49 years in good health and CMV-seropositive.

The chain links TRBV19 to TRBJ2-3; 12 bases are a match to TRBD2. The germline V gene encodes CDR1 LNHDA and CDR2 SQIVND (reference sequence). With V trimmed by 7 bases and J by 4 bases, 3 bases remained unmatched. The CDR3 has 14 amino acids. CDR3 sequence reads: CASTPSGRADTQYF. The CDR3 DNA sequence: TGTGCCAGTACCCCTAGCGGGAGGGCAGATACGCAGTATTTT.

This clone has more than one count but fewer than ten. This chain joins TRBV9 and TRBJ2-3, with D possibly being TRBD2 (5 bases). Germline V gene data show CDR1 as SGDLS and CDR2 as YYNGEE. The CDR3 is 16 amino acids. V was shortened by 0 bases and J by 6 bases, with 17 bases between the two germline ends. CDR3 protein: CASSVVSGDSDDTQYF. The CDR3 bases are TGTGCCAGCAGCGTAGTTTCTGGGGATAGCGACGATACGCAGTATTTT.

The chain joins TRBV2 to TRBJ2-4; the match to TRBD2 covers 11 bases. In germline, CDR1 is SNHLY, CDR2 FYNNEI. CDR3 length: 17 residues. Trimming removed 5 bases from V and 0 bases from J; junction bases left unmatched: 6. The CDR3 DNA is TGTGCCAGCAGTCCCCGACTAGCGGGGATAGCCAAAAACATTCAGTACTTC. As protein: CASSPRLAGIAKNIQYF.

The chain joins TRBV2 to TRBJ2-5; 11 bases are a match to TRBD2. Unmatched junction bases numbered 8, after V lost 6 bases and J lost 5 bases. Per the germline V gene, CDR1 is SNHLY and CDR2 is FYNNEI. The CDR3 length is 15 residues. The CDR3 sequence: CASRQTSGSYETQYF. The DNA for the CDR3 is TGTGCCAGCAGACAAACTAGCGGGAGTTATGAGACCCAGTACTTC. Variable domain in full (rest from reference TRBV2 and TRBJ2-5): EPEVTQTPSHQVTQMGQEVILRCVPISNHLYFYWYRQILGQKVEFLVSFYNNEISEKSEIFDDQFSVERPDGSNFTLKIRSTKLEDSAMYFCASRQTSGSYETQYFGPGTRLLVL.

This chain connects TRBV5-6 to TRBJ2-5, with TRBD2 as a possible D gene (5 bases). CDR1 SGHDT and CDR2 YYEEEE come from the germline V gene. This CDR3 has 13 residues. V was shortened by 1 base and J by 4 bases, with 8 bases between the two germline ends. DNA for the CDR3: TGTGCCAGCAGCTTGAGCCGGGGAGAGACCCAGTACTTC. This gives the protein CASSLSRGETQYF.

Note on this clone: A junction boundary mismatches the germline segment, possibly from a read error. This chain uses TRBV28 with TRBJ2-6; tentatively, D is TRBD2 (6 bases). CDR3 length equals 17 residues. Per germline, CDR1 MDHEN and CDR2 SYDVKM. The CDR3: CTSSPVWGGPGANVLTF. CDR3 nucleotide sequence: TGTACCAGCAGTCCGGTCTGGGGAGGACCTGGGGCCAACGTCCTGACTTTC.

The chain carries TRBV4-1 and TRBJ1-5, with 10 bases fitting TRBD1. Germline assignment: CDR1 MGHRA and CDR2 YSYEKL. J was trimmed by 7 bases and V by 2 bases; bases with no gene match: 8. There are 16 residues in the CDR3. The CDR3 bases are TGCGCCAGCAGCCAATCCGACAGGGGGCTTCGACAGCCCCAGCATTTT. Translation gives CASSQSDRGLRQPQHF.

This clone is deemed medium-sized. The rearrangement joins TRBV6-4 to TRBJ1-1, with D possibly TRBD1 on 5 matching bases. Germline-derived CDR1 and CDR2 are MRHNA and SNTAGT. This CDR3 has 14 amino acids. With 8 bases removed from V and 6 bases from J, the gap between germline ends came to 19 bases. CDR3 sequence: CASRSGGRIPEAFF. Here the CDR3 DNA reads TGTGCCAGCCGGTCCGGGGGGAGGATCCCTGAAGCTTTCTTT.

J is TRBJ1-1 and V is TRBV7-9; possible D gene TRBD1, 6 bases. The V and J ends lost 0 bases and 3 bases respectively, with 8 bases between them. From germline, CDR1 is SEHNR and CDR2 FQNEAQ (reference sequence). The CDR3 loop spans 14 amino acids. Here the CDR3 DNA reads TGTGCCAGCAGCTTAGCACAGGGAGACACTGAAGCTTTCTTT. Its protein product is CASSLAQGDTEAFF.

CDR3 sequence (DNA): TGCGCCAGCAGCCCTGGACAGGCTTCGGAGACCCAGTACTTC. Its translation is CASSPGQASETQYF. V and J are TRBV5-1 and TRBJ2-5; 7 nucleotides agree with TRBD1. V was pared by 4 bases and J by 5 bases, with 8 bases of the junction left unmatched. Germline loops: CDR1 SGHRS, CDR2 YFSETQ. CDR3 length: 14 amino acids.

The V gene is TRBV5-1, the J gene TRBJ2-7, with D tentatively TRBD1 (6 bases). Germline CDR1 SGHRS, CDR2 YFSETQ. V lost 4 bases and J 3 bases, leaving 14 bases between the germline ends. The CDR3 is 14 amino acids. CDR3 DNA sequence: TGCGCCAGCAGCGGTCAGGGACAAGGCTACGAGCAGTACTTC. Translation: CASSGQGQGYEQYF.

The J gene is TRBJ2-2, the V gene TRBV4-1; D remains ambiguous. Per germline, CDR1 MGHRA and CDR2 YSYEKL. V lost 0 bases and J 4 bases, leaving 6 bases between the germline ends. This CDR3 contains 14 residues. CDR3 sequence: CASSQELVTGELFF. The CDR3 DNA follows: TGCGCCAGCAGCCAAGAACTGGTCACCGGGGAGCTGTTTTTT.

V and J are TRBV19 and TRBJ2-1; D is possibly TRBD1 (6 bases). This CDR3 is built from 16 residues. V lost 9 bases to trimming and J lost 3 bases, with 21 bases between them. Germline loops: CDR1 LNHDA, CDR2 SQIVND (reference sequence). The CDR3 reads CARHTDSQINYNEQFF. The CDR3 DNA follows: TGTGCCAGACATACGGACAGTCAAATCAACTACAATGAGCAGTTCTTC.

The chain couples TRBV7-8 to TRBJ2-7; weak D call: TRBD1 (5 bases). The CDR3 is 15 amino acids. Trimming left V 1 base short and J 7 bases short, with 17 bases between. Germline V gene lookup returns CDR1 SGHVS and CDR2 FQNEAQ. The CDR3 sequence is CASSLVPQGRGEQYF. The CDR3 DNA reads TGTGCCAGCAGCTTAGTCCCCCAGGGTAGGGGTGAGCAGTACTTC.

The V call is TRBV14, the J call TRBJ2-3; maybe TRBD2 (5 bases). The CDR3 runs 14 residues. The germline V gene has CDR1 SGHDN and CDR2 FVKESK. V lost 4 bases and J lost 7, with 15 bases in between. This CDR3 is CASSRFLTGNTQYF. The CDR3 DNA reads TGTGCCAGCAGCCGATTCTTAACGGGGAATACGCAGTATTTT. Drawing the rest from reference TRBV14 and TRBJ2-3, the complete variable domain is EAGVTQFPSHSVIEKGQTVTLRCDPISGHDNLYWYRRVMGKEIKFLLHFVKESKQDESGMPNNRFLAERTGGTYSTLKVQPAELEDSGVYFCASSRFLTGNTQYFGPGTRLTVL.

This rearrangement joins TRBV7-9 to TRBJ2-2; TRBD1 aligns across 10 bases. V lost 1 base to trimming and J lost 3 bases; unmatched junction nucleotides: 8. The CDR3 contains 18 residues. Germline CDR1 reads SEHNR; CDR2 reads FQNEAQ (reference sequence). DNA for the CDR3: TGTGCCAGCAGCTTAGGGCCGGGACAGGGGCTTTACACCGGGGAGCTGTTTTTT. It is translated as CASSLGPGQGLYTGELFF.

This clone came up once. The genes are TRBV7-9 and TRBJ2-1; 9 bases fit TRBD2. This CDR3 spans 17 amino acids. V lost 5 bases to trimming and J lost 2 bases; unmatched junction nucleotides: 10. Germline CDR1 SEHNR, CDR2 FQNEAQ (reference sequence). In DNA, the CDR3 is TGTGCCAGCAGCCCCCCCCGGCGGGAGGGACCCTACAATGAGCAGTTCTTC. Protein sequence: CASSPPRREGPYNEQFF.

The rearrangement links TRBV20-1 to TRBJ1-5; weak D call: TRBD1 (5 bases). Per germline, CDR1 DFQATT and CDR2 SNEGSKA (reference sequence). Deletions cut 0 bases from V and 10 bases from J, with 7 bases between. The CDR3 is made up of 11 amino acids. DNA for the CDR3: TGCAGTGCTAGAGATCAGGGACCCCAGCATTTT. This encodes CSARDQGPQHF.

This chain connects TRBV5-1 to TRBJ2-5; TRBD2 might be the D (5 bases). This CDR3 region has 14 residues. The V gene lost 2 bases and the J gene lost 0 bases, with 8 bases spanning the gap. CDR1 is SGHRS, CDR2 YFSETQ, per germline. As DNA, the CDR3 is TGCGCCAGCAGCTTTTCCGGGAACCAAGAGACCCAGTACTTC. Translated: CASSFSGNQETQYF.

The genes are TRBV5-1 and TRBJ2-7, with D tentatively TRBD2 (6 bases). V was trimmed by 1 base and J by 2 bases, leaving 19 bases between them. Germline assignment: CDR1 SGHRS and CDR2 YFSETQ. CDR3 size: 17 residues. CDR3 nucleotides: TGCGCCAGCAGCTTGAATTTCGGAACTAGCAGCGCCTACGAGCAGTACTTC. Translating it yields CASSLNFGTSSAYEQYF.

CDR3: CASSPDRVNQPQHF. As DNA, the CDR3 is TGTGCCAGCAGCCCGGACAGGGTCAATCAGCCCCAGCATTTT. The chain uses TRBV7-2 and TRBJ1-5; 8 bases align to TRBD1. Unmatched junction bases numbered 3, after V lost 5 bases and J lost 3 bases. CDR1 is SGHTA, CDR2 FQGNSA, per germline. CDR3 length: 14 residues.

V usage is TRBV6-5 and J usage is TRBJ1-2; 8 bases align to TRBD1. The V gene's germline CDR1 is MNHEY and CDR2 SVGAGI. Trimming removed 6 bases from V and 8 bases from J; junction bases left unmatched: 2. The CDR3 runs 11 residues. DNA of the CDR3: TGTGCCAGCAGCTCAGGGGGCGGCTACACCTTC. Translation: CASSSGGGYTF.

This CDR3 is CASNPFFNEQFF. CDR3 sequence (DNA): TGTGCCAGCAATCCCTTCTTCAATGAGCAGTTCTTC. The chain recombines TRBV2 with TRBJ2-1, with D unresolved. Between the trimmed V and J ends, which lost 7 bases and 6 bases, there was a span of 10 bases. This CDR3 is 12 amino acids long. CDR1 is SNHLY, CDR2 FYNNEI, per germline.

This chain uses TRBV27 with TRBJ2-1; D may be TRBD2 (6 bases). Deletions cut 5 bases from V and 7 bases from J, with 18 bases between. The CDR3 extends over 15 amino acids. Per germline, CDR1 MNHEY and CDR2 SMNVEV (reference sequence). As DNA, the CDR3 is TGTGCCAGCAGTCCTTTCCAGGGACTCCTGAATGAGCAGTTCTTC. Translating gives CASSPFQGLLNEQFF.

This chain connects TRBV29-1 to TRBJ1-2, with 8 positions matching TRBD1. CDR3 length equals 14 residues. From germline, CDR1 is SQVTM and CDR2 ANQGSEA. CDR3 DNA: TGCAGTGGTAGCACATCAGGGGGCGGCTATGGCTACACCTTC. It translates to CSGSTSGGGYGYTF.

This clone was seen a single time. This sequence joins TRBV10-1 and TRBJ2-1; perhaps TRBD2 as D (5 bases). V gave up 0 bases and J gave up 2 bases, with 8 bases separating them. The CDR3 consists of 15 residues. The germline gives CDR1 WNHNN, CDR2 SYGVQD (reference sequence). CDR3 loop: CASSESALAYNEQFF. The CDR3 DNA sequence: TGCGCCAGCAGTGAGTCGGCACTAGCCTACAATGAGCAGTTCTTC.

V and J are TRBV9 and TRBJ2-5; the match to TRBD2 covers 16 bases. Germline V gene data show CDR1 as SGDLS and CDR2 as YYNGEE. Trimming took 4 bases from V and 5 from J; bases not matched to a gene: 11. The CDR3 covers 18 residues. CDR3: CASSPTGTSGGAVETQYF. The CDR3 nucleotides are TGTGCCAGCAGCCCCACCGGGACTAGCGGGGGGGCGGTGGAGACCCAGTACTTC.

The chain links TRBV5-4 to TRBJ2-5; D unresolved. V lost 0 bases and J 3 bases, leaving 9 bases between the germline ends. The CDR3 loop spans 14 amino acids. Looked up from germline, CDR1 is SGHNT and CDR2 is YYREEE (reference sequence). CDR3 nucleotides: TGTGCCAGCAGCTTGGCCGAACGAGAAGAGACCCAGTACTTC. This translates into CASSLAEREETQYF.

The chain joins TRBV16 to TRBJ1-2; 7 bases match TRBD1. The CDR3 spans 15 residues. Per germline, CDR1 KGHSY and CDR2 FQNENV. Germline trimming cut 4 bases from V and 3 bases from J; bases unmatched to any gene: 8. CDR3 sequence: CASSPSTGNDYGYTF. The CDR3 region has the DNA TGTGCCAGCAGCCCCTCGACAGGGAATGACTATGGCTACACCTTC.

For this clone: One end of the junction varies from germline; a read error may be responsible. The chain links TRBV7-9 to TRBJ1-2; D is uncertain. CDR3 length: 13 amino acids. Per the germline V gene, CDR1 is SEHNR and CDR2 is FQNEAQ (reference sequence). The CDR3 DNA sequence: TGTTCCAGCAGCTTAGAAGGAGGGAATGGCTACACCTTC. It translates to CSSSLEGGNGYTF.

The V gene is TRBV18, the J gene TRBJ2-7; TRBD1 agrees at 7 bases. The germline V gene has CDR1 KGHSH and CDR2 LQKENI. V was pared by 6 bases and J by 3 bases, with 5 bases of the junction left unmatched. This CDR3 has 13 residues. CDR3 DNA sequence: TGTGCCAGCTCGACAGGGCCACTCTACGAGCAGTACTTC. Residues: CASSTGPLYEQYF.